This entry lists 14 T cell receptor beta chains sequenced from one sample in a study of blood T cells in healthy people across ages. Using a J-beta primer mix together with a sample-barcoded 5' primer, a second PCR was run for roughly 7 to 12 cycles. TCRdb re-analysed the 5' RACE reads in MiXCR, keeping a single row per CDR3 protein. The sample lists more than 1.4 million distinct CDR3 sequences; around 42% were seen once. The sample was blood. The receptors originated from a woman aged 18-29 years in good health.

V usage is TRBV30 and J usage is TRBJ1-2; D unresolved. V was clipped by 2 bases and J by 4 bases, with 14 bases between them. CDR1 GTSNPN and CDR2 SVGIG come from the germline V gene (reference sequence). This CDR3 comprises 14 residues. The CDR3: CAWSPGSRGYGYTF. CDR3 sequence (DNA): TGTGCCTGGAGTCCGGGGTCTCGGGGCTATGGCTACACCTTC.

The rearrangement joins TRBV6-1 to TRBJ2-1; D not resolved. The germline V and J ends were trimmed by 6 bases and 3 bases, with 12 bases remaining between them. The CDR3 consists of 14 residues. Germline values: CDR1 MNHNS, CDR2 SASEGT. The CDR3, as DNA: TGTGCCAGCAGGTTGGGCGACCTCTACAATGAGCAGTTCTTC. Its translation is CASRLGDLYNEQFF.

In this sample, this clonotype turned up many times. The genes are TRBV5-1 and TRBJ2-3; 8 nucleotides match TRBD1. This CDR3 is built from 13 residues. J gave up 6 bases and V 4 bases, and 4 bases lay outside the gene matches. Germline assignment: CDR1 SGHRS and CDR2 YFSETQ. The CDR3 protein is CASSLDRVDTQYF. CDR3 in DNA: TGCGCCAGCAGCCTGGACAGGGTGGATACGCAGTATTTT.

The chain links TRBV27 to TRBJ1-5; D uncertain. Germline lookup yields CDR1 MNHEY and CDR2 SMNVEV (reference sequence). The CDR3 totals 15 residues. V dropped 2 bases and J dropped 0 bases, with 8 bases sitting between them. CDR3 amino acids: CASSLSPNSNQPQHF. The CDR3, as DNA: TGTGCCAGCAGTTTAAGCCCGAATAGCAATCAGCCCCAGCATTTT.

A note on this clonotype: One end of the junction does not line up with germline, which may come from a read error. The chain combines TRBV3-1 with TRBJ1-3; a possible D gene is TRBD1 (5 bases). Germline CDR1 is LGHDT and CDR2 is YNNKEL (reference sequence). The CDR3 sequence is 12 residues long. In DNA, the CDR3 is TGTGCCAGCAGCTCCCGACAGACCACCACATATTTT. Amino acids: CASSSRQTTTYF. The full variable domain, its missing parts supplied by reference TRBV3-1 and TRBJ1-3, is DTAVSQTPKYLVTQMGNDKSIKCEQNLGHDTMYWYKQDSKKFLKIMFSYNNKELIINETVPNRFSPKSPDKAHLNLHINSLELGDSAVYFCASSSRQTTTYFGEGSWLTVV.

The chain uses TRBV6-5 and TRBJ2-7; D might be TRBD1 (5 bases). The length of the CDR3 is 12 residues. CDR1 and CDR2 from the germline V gene are MNHEY and SVGAGI. Trimming took off 6 bases at V and 4 bases at J, with 10 bases between the two ends. The CDR3 reads CASSRDLYEQYF. The CDR3 DNA is TGTGCCAGCAGCAGGGATCTGTACGAGCAGTACTTC.

The CDR3 region has the DNA TGTGCCTGGATTGCTGGCAATCAGCCCCAGCATTTT. Protein: CAWIAGNQPQHF. The V gene is TRBV30, the J gene TRBJ1-5, with D uncertain. Trimming removed 4 bases at V and 2 bases at J, with 6 bases between. Germline-derived CDR1 and CDR2 are GTSNPN and SVGIG (reference sequence). The CDR3 contains 12 residues.

The V call is TRBV30, the J call TRBJ2-4, with D maybe TRBD2 (6 bases). The J call is uncertain, as TRBJ2-7 better fits the DNA end. The CDR3 runs to 14 residues. From germline, CDR1 is GTSNPN and CDR2 SVGIG (reference sequence). This CDR3 is CAWSGGGSQYEQYF. In DNA, the CDR3 is TGTGCCTGGAGCGGGGGTGGGTCACAATACGAGCAGTACTTC.

The chain is built from TRBV4-1 and TRBJ2-7, with TRBD1 identical over 8 bases. V trimming: 6 bases; J trimming: 6 bases; junction bases outside the gene matches: 13. The CDR3 length is 15 residues. From germline, CDR1 is MGHRA and CDR2 YSYEKL. CDR3: CASSPVQGAPAEQYF. CDR3 sequence (DNA): TGCGCCAGCAGTCCCGTCCAGGGGGCGCCTGCCGAGCAGTACTTC.

The chain links TRBV20-1 to TRBJ2-3, with D unresolved. Germline assignment: CDR1 DFQATT and CDR2 SNEGSKA (reference sequence). The ends were cut back, 4 bases at V and 2 bases at J, with 13 bases in the middle. This CDR3 has 14 amino acids. Here the CDR3 DNA reads TGCAGTGCTATTGGGCCAGAAAACACAGATACGCAGTATTTT. Translation gives CSAIGPENTDTQYF.

Many counts were recorded for this clonotype. The chain is built from TRBV5-1 and TRBJ1-5, with D unclear. V lost 2 bases and J 2 bases, leaving 11 bases between the germline ends. Germline CDR1 SGHRS, CDR2 YFSETQ. This CDR3 is built from 15 residues. CDR3 DNA sequence: TGCGCCAGCAGCTTAGGTGGAGTGGGCAATCAGCCCCAGCATTTT. This codes for CASSLGGVGNQPQHF.

A note on this clonotype: At one end, the junction sequence differs from germline, possibly due to a read error. This sequence joins TRBV4-1 and TRBJ2-5; TRBD2 agrees at 9 bases. Germline CDR1 MGHRA, CDR2 YSYEKL. CDR3 length: 15 amino acids. The CDR3 protein is CASRQPSGAQETQYF. CDR3 coding DNA: TGCGCCAGCCGCCAACCTAGCGGGGCCCAAGAGACCCAGTACTTC.

Details on this clonotype: At one end, the junction sequence differs from germline, possibly due to a read error. The genes are TRBV12-3 or TRBV12-4 and TRBJ2-3, with TRBD2 matching over 8 bases. The CDR3 runs to 16 residues. CDR3 protein: CASLARSGGSTDTEYF. The CDR3 bases are TGTGCCAGTTTGGCTAGAAGCGGGGGTAGCACAGATACGGAGTATTTT.

The chain carries TRBV11-2 and TRBJ2-7, with TRBD1 matching 8 bases. The V and J ends lost 5 bases and 6 bases, in that order; junction bases with no gene match: 12. This CDR3 contains 15 residues. Germline CDR1 SGHAT, CDR2 FQNNGV. CDR3 loop: CASSPPVQGAGEQYF. For the CDR3, the DNA is TGTGCCAGCAGCCCTCCAGTTCAGGGGGCGGGCGAGCAGTACTTC. The full variable domain, rest sourced from reference TRBV11-2 and TRBJ2-7, is EAGVAQSPRYKIIEKRQSVAFWCNPISGHATLYWYQQILGQGPKLLIQFQNNGVVDDSQLPKDRFSAERLKGVDSTLKIQPAKLEDSAVYLCASSPPVQGAGEQYFGPGTRLTVT.